This is a list of T cell receptor beta chains from one sample in a study of T cell responses to AZD1222 COVID-19 vaccine. TCRdb's table, derived via immunoSEQ multiplex PCR, lists solely in-frame clones and lacks some. Altogether about 110,000 clones are present, about 90% being singletons, with the ten largest covering less than 8.5%. The starting material was peripheral blood, obtained on day 0 of AZD1222 vaccination. These receptors originate from an adult in good health. The CDR3 runs from the conserved cysteine through the conserved F or W. D genes are given only for firm matches. Clone size appears in some rows only: once, few, many, or a class for an expanded clone.

size: few
length: 13
J: TRBJ1-3
D: TRBD1
V: TRBV3-1/TRBV3-2
DNA: TGTGCCAGCGGGACAGGGGGGATAAACACCATATATTTT
CDR3: CASGTGGINTIYF

size: few
length: 11
J: TRBJ2-2
D: -
V: TRBV30
DNA: TGTGCCTGGAGTCGGAGCGGGGAGCTGTTTTTT
CDR3: CAWSRSGELFF

size: -
length: 17
J: TRBJ2-7
D: TRBD2
V: TRBV15
DNA: TGTGCCACCAGCAGATCTATAACTAGCGGGCACTCCTACGAGCAGTACTTC
CDR3: CATSRSITSGHSYEQYF

size: -
length: 16
J: TRBJ2-2
D: -
V: TRBV18
DNA: TGTGCCAGCTCACCGTCCGGTTCCTCGAACACCGGGGAGCTGTTTTTT
CDR3: CASSPSGSSNTGELFF

size: -
length: 16
J: TRBJ1-5
D: TRBD1
V: TRBV27
DNA: TGTGCCAGCAGTTTGGGGACAGGGGAAGGCAATCAGCCCCAGCATTTT
CDR3: CASSLGTGEGNQPQHF

size: -
length: 11
J: TRBJ2-1
D: TRBD1
V: TRBV6-6
DNA: TGTGCCAGCACCGACTGGGACAGCGTGTTCTTC
CDR3: CASTDWDSVFF

size: -
length: 14
J: TRBJ1-1
D: -
V: TRBV6-5
DNA: TGTGCCAGCAGTTCCCCGGGACAGAACACTGAAGCTTTCTTT
CDR3: CASSSPGQNTEAFF

size: few
length: 15
J: TRBJ1-4
D: -
V: TRBV5-1
DNA: TGCGCCAGCAGCTTGGTAGGGGGGACTAATGAAAAACTGTTTTTT
CDR3: CASSLVGGTNEKLFF

size: -
length: 12
J: TRBJ1-1
D: -
V: TRBV9
DNA: TGTGCCAGCAGCGTAGGTGAGACTGAAGCTTTCTTT
CDR3: CASSVGETEAFF

size: -
length: 13
J: TRBJ1-2
D: -
V: TRBV12-3/TRBV12-4
DNA: TGTGCCAGCAGTTTGTCAGGGAGCTATGGCTACACCTTC
CDR3: CASSLSGSYGYTF

size: -
length: 14
J: TRBJ1-1
D: TRBD1
V: TRBV6-5
DNA: TGTGCCAGCAGTTACGCGGGACAGCGCCCTGAAGCTTTCTTT
CDR3: CASSYAGQRPEAFF

size: -
length: 13
J: TRBJ1-2
D: -
V: TRBV14
DNA: TGTGCCAGCAGCGGGGACGAAAACTATGGCTACACCTTC
CDR3: CASSGDENYGYTF

size: once
length: 14
J: TRBJ1-1
D: -
V: TRBV10-2
DNA: TGCGCCAGCAGTTCAGGGAGAGCCAACACTGAAGCTTTCTTT
CDR3: CASSSGRANTEAFF

size: -
length: 12
J: TRBJ2-7
D: -
V: TRBV5-6
DNA: TGTGCCAGCAGGGTGATGGGCTACGAGCAGTACTTC
CDR3: CASRVMGYEQYF

size: -
length: 17
J: TRBJ2-6
D: -
V: TRBV19
DNA: TGTGCCAGTAGTATGGGGGGGCCCAACTCTGGGGCCAACGTCCTGACTTTC
CDR3: CASSMGGPNSGANVLTF

size: -
length: 19
J: TRBJ2-6
D: TRBD1
V: TRBV24-1
DNA: TGTGCCACCAGTGGACCCGGGACAGGGGCCAACTCTGGGGCCAACGTCCTGACTTTC
CDR3: CATSGPGTGANSGANVLTF

size: -
length: 12
J: TRBJ2-7
D: -
V: TRBV3-1/TRBV3-2
DNA: TGTGCCAGCAGCCTTCGACATGGCGAGCAGTACTTC
CDR3: CASSLRHGEQYF

size: -
length: 14
J: TRBJ2-7
D: -
V: TRBV3-1/TRBV3-2
DNA: TGTGCCAGCAGCCAAGGATGGGCTTCCTACGAGCAGTACTTC
CDR3: CASSQGWASYEQYF

size: -
length: 13
J: TRBJ2-5
D: -
V: TRBV2
DNA: TGTGCCAGCACCCCGACTCTGGGAGAGACCCAGTACTTC
CDR3: CASTPTLGETQYF

size: -
length: 14
J: TRBJ1-1
D: -
V: TRBV19
DNA: TGTGCCAGTAGTACGGACATGATGAACACTGAAGCTTTCTTT
CDR3: CASSTDMMNTEAFF